These 19 T cell receptor beta chains came from one sample sequenced in a study of neurological immune-mediated disorders. TCRdb re-derived calls from the 5' RACE reads in MiXCR, one entry per CDR3 protein. The table records some 80,000 distinct CDR3 sequences, 4.3% of them present only once. Time point indicated: longitudinal time-point 3. Sample: PBMCs. Source of these receptors: a woman aged 55-70 years with multiple sclerosis.

This clonotype has at least ten counts. The chain carries TRBV3-1 and TRBJ1-1, with D uncertain. V lost 0 bases and J 0 bases, leaving 11 bases between the germline ends. This CDR3 is 16 amino acids long. Germline V gene lookup returns CDR1 LGHDT and CDR2 YNNKEL (reference sequence). CDR3 nucleotides: TGTGCCAGCAGCCAAGACCGGGGAAGGTTGAACACTGAAGCTTTCTTT. Translation: CASSQDRGRLNTEAFF.

This clonotype was seen ten or more times. This chain uses TRBV10-2 with TRBJ2-5, with TRBD2 identical over 8 bases. The CDR3 sequence is 16 residues long. Per germline, CDR1 WSHSY and CDR2 SAAADI. Trimming at V came to 8 bases and at J to 1 base, leaving 12 bases not matched to a gene. The DNA for the CDR3 is TGCGCCAGCCGAGCCCTTAGCGGGGCGCTCCAAGAGACCCAGTACTTC. Protein product: CASRALSGALQETQYF.

This clonotype was detected ten times or more. The chain recombines TRBV12-3 or TRBV12-4 with TRBJ1-3, with 8 bases that match TRBD1. V was pared by 8 bases and J by 0 bases, with 12 bases of the junction left unmatched. This CDR3 region has 17 residues. Written as DNA, the CDR3 is TGTGCCAGCGGCTTTCGGACAGGGCATTTCTCTGGAAACACCATATATTTT. The encoded protein is CASGFRTGHFSGNTIYF.

This clonotype was counted many times. The chain carries TRBV12-3 or TRBV12-4 and TRBJ2-1; no clear D gene. Between the trimmed V and J ends, which lost 1 base and 6 bases, there was a span of 16 bases. CDR3 length: 16 amino acids. This chain's CDR3 is CASSLGRRTPSNEQFF. DNA for the CDR3: TGTGCCAGCAGTTTAGGGCGCAGGACCCCTTCCAATGAGCAGTTCTTC.

Remarks on this clonotype: Sequence at one end of the junction differs from germline and may be a read error. The CDR3 nucleotides are TGTGCCAGCAGCTTAGTATTAGGAACATACGAGAAGTACTTC. It translates to CASSLVLGTYEKYF. The chain carries TRBV7-9 and TRBJ2-7, with D unclear. Germline CDR1 reads SEHNR; CDR2 reads FQNEAQ (reference sequence). This CDR3 has 14 residues.

This clonotype was seen ten or more times. This chain joins TRBV14 and TRBJ2-1; D unresolved. Germline V gene data show CDR1 as SGHDN and CDR2 as FVKESK. V was clipped by 6 bases and J by 0 bases, with 12 bases between them. This CDR3 has 15 residues. The CDR3 is CASSAPAFSYNEQFF. The CDR3 coding sequence is TGTGCCAGCAGTGCACCCGCATTCTCCTACAATGAGCAGTTCTTC. Variable domain in full (rest from reference TRBV14 and TRBJ2-1): EAGVTQFPSHSVIEKGQTVTLRCDPISGHDNLYWYRRVMGKEIKFLLHFVKESKQDESGMPNNRFLAERTGGTYSTLKVQPAELEDSGVYFCASSAPAFSYNEQFFGPGTRLTVL.

This clonotype was picked up many times. V is TRBV20-1 and J is TRBJ1-1; 7 bases align to TRBD1. Trimming at V came to 4 bases and at J to 4 bases, leaving 6 bases not matched to a gene. In germline, CDR1 is DFQATT, CDR2 SNEGSKA (reference sequence). The CDR3 is made up of 13 amino acids. In DNA, the CDR3 is TGCAGTGCTACTACAGGGGCCGGCACTGAAGCTTTCTTT. It translates to CSATTGAGTEAFF.

This clonotype came up many times. The chain joins TRBV7-6 to TRBJ2-5, with TRBD1 as a possible D gene (5 bases). The germline V gene has CDR1 SGHVS and CDR2 FNYEAQ. Trimming removed 7 bases from V and 0 bases from J, with 15 bases in between. This CDR3 has 15 amino acids. The CDR3 bases are TGTGCCAGCATCCTAGGGGTTGGGTACCAAGAGACCCAGTACTTC. This codes for CASILGVGYQETQYF.

This clonotype was observed at least ten times. The chain recombines TRBV4-2 with TRBJ2-5, with 12 bases that match TRBD2. CDR3 length: 18 residues. Looked up from germline, CDR1 is LGHNA and CDR2 is YNFKEQ. The junction had 11 bases not matched to a gene; V was cut back by 1 base and J by 5 bases. CDR3 nucleotide sequence: TGTGCCAGCAGCCAAGTAGGACGGGCTAGCGGGGGGGAGGAGACCCAGTACTTC. This encodes CASSQVGRASGGEETQYF.

This clonotype was seen at least ten times. The chain is built from TRBV6-5 and TRBJ2-1; D is possibly TRBD2 (6 bases). The V end was cut by 2 bases, the J end by 1 base, with 12 bases between. CDR1 and CDR2 (germline): MNHEY, SVGAGI. The CDR3 runs to 16 residues. CDR3 in DNA: TGTGCCAGCAGTTACGGAAGTCGGGGGTCCTACAATGAGCAGTTCTTC. Its translation: CASSYGSRGSYNEQFF.

This clonotype was found many times. The V call is TRBV12-3 or TRBV12-4, the J call TRBJ2-1, with 7 bases that match TRBD2. The trim removed 6 bases at V and 11 bases at J, leaving 7 bases unmatched. This CDR3 is built from 12 residues. In DNA form, the CDR3 reads TGTGCCAGCAGCGGGGGACTACCGAAGCAGTTCTTC. It yields the protein CASSGGLPKQFF.

This clonotype has a count of ten or more. The gene calls are TRBV5-1 and TRBJ2-1, with no clear D. Trimming removed 2 bases from V and 7 bases from J, with 4 bases in between. Germline CDR1 is SGHRS and CDR2 is YFSETQ. The CDR3 spans 11 residues. In nucleotides, the CDR3 is TGCGCCAGCAGCTTAACGAATGAGCAGTTCTTC. It specifies CASSLTNEQFF.

This clonotype appeared many times. The rearrangement uses TRBV6-6 and TRBJ2-5, with D perhaps TRBD1 or TRBD2 (6 bases each). CDR1 is MNHNY and CDR2 is SVGAGI in the germline V gene (reference sequence). The CDR3 spans 14 residues. The germline V and J ends were trimmed by 5 bases and 5 bases, with 15 bases remaining between them. CDR3 region: CASSKPGAGETQYF. CDR3 DNA: TGTGCCAGCAGTAAACCGGGGGCCGGTGAGACCCAGTACTTC.

This clonotype has at least ten counts. The chain recombines TRBV20-1 with TRBJ1-4; TRBD1 is a possible D gene (5 bases). The V and J ends lost 0 bases and 4 bases respectively, with 15 bases between them. The germline V gene encodes CDR1 DFQATT and CDR2 SNEGSKA (reference sequence). CDR3 length: 16 residues. The CDR3 loop reads CSARESGDRFNEKLFF. The CDR3 bases are TGCAGTGCTAGAGAATCAGGCGACAGATTTAATGAAAAACTGTTTTTT.

The CDR3 DNA sequence: TGTGCCAGCAGCCACCTGGATAGGGGTCAAGGCTACACCTTC. It encodes CASSHLDRGQGYTF. The chain has TRBV3-1 and TRBJ1-2; D possibly corresponds to TRBD1 (5 bases). Trimming pared 3 bases from V and 8 bases from J, leaving 16 bases between. Germline lookup yields CDR1 LGHDT and CDR2 YNNKEL (reference sequence). The CDR3 has 14 amino acids.

In this sample, this clonotype turned up many times. The chain employs TRBV5-1 and TRBJ1-1, with D hard to call. Germline CDR1 is SGHRS and CDR2 is YFSETQ. The V end lost 0 bases, the J end lost 1 base, and 7 bases lay between the germline ends. There are 14 residues in the CDR3. CDR3 bases: TGCGCCAGCAGCTTGGCGGCGGAGAACACTGAAGCTTTCTTT. It translates to CASSLAAENTEAFF.

This clonotype came up many times. The V and J genes are TRBV6-1 and TRBJ2-7; TRBD1 is a possible D gene (6 bases). This CDR3 comprises 15 residues. The V end lost 3 bases, the J end lost 4 bases, and 16 bases lay between the germline ends. The V gene's germline CDR1 is MNHNS and CDR2 SASEGT. CDR3: CASSDPRTEGYEQYF. In DNA, the CDR3 is TGTGCCAGCAGTGATCCGCGGACAGAAGGATACGAGCAGTACTTC.

There are many counts of this clonotype. The V call is TRBV24-1, the J call TRBJ2-1; TRBD2 aligns across 9 bases. Germline CDR1 is KGHDR and CDR2 is SFDVKD. V gave up 3 bases and J gave up 4 bases; unmatched junction bases: 3. This CDR3 is 15 amino acids long. The CDR3: CATSDPAGGYNEQFF. As DNA, the CDR3 is TGTGCCACCAGTGATCCTGCGGGGGGGTACAATGAGCAGTTCTTC.

In its sample, this clonotype was seen many times. The rearrangement links TRBV7-2 to TRBJ2-7; 12 positions match TRBD1. The CDR3 runs to 17 residues. Germline CDR1 and CDR2: SGHTA and FQGNSA. V shed 1 base, J shed 5 bases, and the junction held 9 bases outside the gene matches. The CDR3 DNA is TGTGCCAGCAGCTTAGGGCCAGCCGGGACAGGGGGCCACGAGCAGTACTTC. Translation gives CASSLGPAGTGGHEQYF. Combining the CDR3 with reference TRBV7-2 and TRBJ2-7 gives the whole variable domain GAGVSQSPSNKVTEKGKDVELRCDPISGHTALYWYRQSLGQGLEFLIYFQGNSAPDKSGLPSDRFSAERTGGSVSTLTIQRTQQEDSAVYLCASSLGPAGTGGHEQYFGPGTRLTVT.